This is a list of T cell receptor beta chains from one sample in a study of cytomegalovirus exposure and HLA in healthy donors. The method was immunoSEQ multiplex PCR; TCRdb's version includes in-frame clones alone and lacks a portion of them. Across approximately 80,000 clones, the top ten clones capture approximately 1% of the sample. Material for sequencing was PBMCs. These receptors were obtained from a woman in her 30s in good health and CMV-seronegative. Both conserved end residues are part of each CDR3. A D gene is named only where the DNA matches it firmly.

d_call,j_call,v_call,cdr3_nt,cdr3_aa
.,TRBJ1-2,TRBV18,TGTGCCAGCTCACCAACTAGGGATCCGGGGGACTATGGCTACACCTTC,CASSPTRDPGDYGYTF
.,TRBJ2-3,TRBV27,TGTGCCAGCAGTATTACTAAGAGACCAGCAGATACGCAGTATTTT,CASSITKRPADTQYF
TRBD1,TRBJ2-7,TRBV6-5,TGTGCCAGCAGTTATCGGGACAGGGGGCGGCGGAGCGAGCAGTACTTC,CASSYRDRGRRSEQYF
.,TRBJ2-3,TRBV5-4,TGTGCCAGCAGCTCGGTGGGGGCCGGCACAGATACGCAGTATTTT,CASSSVGAGTDTQYF
.,TRBJ1-2,TRBV30,TGTGCCTGGAGTGGGGGGGAAAGGGAAAAAGATGGCTACACCTTC,CAWSGGEREKDGYTF
.,TRBJ1-2,TRBV19,TGTGCCAGTACCACGAAAACGGGAAACTATGGCTACACCTTC,CASTTKTGNYGYTF
.,TRBJ1-1,TRBV6-1,TGTGCCAGCAGTGACCAGGGCGGCACTGAAGCTTTCTTT,CASSDQGGTEAFF
.,TRBJ2-7,TRBV27,TGTGCCAGCAGTTTAGGGCGGGGAGCCAACTACGAGCAGTACTTC,CASSLGRGANYEQYF
.,TRBJ1-3,TRBV30,TGTGCCTGGAGTCTAGGCGGCAGTTACTCTGGAAACACCATATATTTT,CAWSLGGSYSGNTIYF
.,TRBJ2-7,TRBV2,TGTGCCAGCAGAGCCTCACTTGCCTACGAGCAGTACTTC,CASRASLAYEQYF
.,TRBJ2-7,TRBV5-6,TGTGCCAGCAGCTTGGGGCAGGGGGGAATGGACGAGCAGTACTTC,CASSLGQGGMDEQYF
TRBD1,TRBJ2-3,TRBV30,TGTGCCTGGAGTGGCACAGGGGGTAAAGATACGCAGTATTTT,CAWSGTGGKDTQYF
TRBD2,TRBJ2-1,TRBV5-1,TGCGCCAGCAGCTTGATCGGCGGGAGGGCCGGGTACAATGAGCAGTTCTTC,CASSLIGGRAGYNEQFF
.,TRBJ2-3,TRBV5-1,TGCGCCAGCAGCCCCCACGGGAGACACTCCTCAGATACGCAGTATTTT,CASSPHGRHSSDTQYF
TRBD1,TRBJ1-4,TRBV5-5,TGTGCCAGCAGCCCCTGGACAGGGCCGAATGAAAAACTGTTTTTT,CASSPWTGPNEKLFF
.,TRBJ1-1,TRBV6-5,TGTGCCAGCAGACCGGGTTTCGGGGAGAACACTGAAGCTTTCTTT,CASRPGFGENTEAFF
TRBD2,TRBJ2-7,TRBV5-1,TGCGCCAGCAGCTTTAGTCCTGGACTAGCCTCCTACGAGCAGTACTTC,CASSFSPGLASYEQYF
TRBD2,TRBJ2-1,TRBV6-1,TGTGCCAGCAGTGGCGGGAGGGCCAGCGATGAGCAGTTCTTC,CASSGGRASDEQFF
TRBD2,TRBJ2-7,TRBV14,TGTGCCAGCAGCGGGAGGGCCTACGAGCAGTACTTC,CASSGRAYEQYF
TRBD1,TRBJ2-5,TRBV18,TGTGCCAGCTCACAGGGACAGAGAGAGACCCAGTACTTC,CASSQGQRETQYF
TRBD1,TRBJ2-3,TRBV7-9,TGTGCCAGCAGCCTGGGACAGGGTTTTACAGATACGCAGTATTTT,CASSLGQGFTDTQYF
.,TRBJ2-7,TRBV6-5,TGTGCCAGCGCCCTGCAGGGAAGTGGCTCCTACGAGCAGTACTTC,CASALQGSGSYEQYF
TRBD1,TRBJ2-2,TRBV5-4,TGTGCCAGCAGCTTGGGGTCAGGGGGCGATATCGGGGAGCTGTTTTTT,CASSLGSGGDIGELFF